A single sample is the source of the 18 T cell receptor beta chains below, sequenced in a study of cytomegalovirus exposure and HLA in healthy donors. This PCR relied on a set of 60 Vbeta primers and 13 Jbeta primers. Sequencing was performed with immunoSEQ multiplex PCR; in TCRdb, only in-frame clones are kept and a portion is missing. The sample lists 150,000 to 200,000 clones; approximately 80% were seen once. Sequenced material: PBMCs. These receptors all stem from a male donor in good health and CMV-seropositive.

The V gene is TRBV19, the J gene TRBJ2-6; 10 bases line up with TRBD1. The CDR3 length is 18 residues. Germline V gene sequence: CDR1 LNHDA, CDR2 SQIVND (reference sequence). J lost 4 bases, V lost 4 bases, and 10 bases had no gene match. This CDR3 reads CASSTYSGQGLGANVLTF. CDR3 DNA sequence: TGTGCCAGTAGTACGTACTCGGGACAGGGGTTAGGGGCCAACGTCCTGACTTTC.

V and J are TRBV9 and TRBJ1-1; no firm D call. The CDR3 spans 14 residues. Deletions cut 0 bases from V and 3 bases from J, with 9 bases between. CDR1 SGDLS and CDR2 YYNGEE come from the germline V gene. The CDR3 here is CASSVDEGYTEAFF. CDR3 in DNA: TGTGCCAGCAGCGTAGATGAGGGTTACACTGAAGCTTTCTTT.

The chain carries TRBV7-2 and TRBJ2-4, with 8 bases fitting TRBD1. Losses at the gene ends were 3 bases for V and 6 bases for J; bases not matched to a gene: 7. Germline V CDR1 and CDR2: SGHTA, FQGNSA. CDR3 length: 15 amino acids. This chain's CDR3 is CASSFPGTGGNIQYF. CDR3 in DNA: TGTGCCAGCAGCTTTCCTGGGACAGGCGGAAACATTCAGTACTTC.

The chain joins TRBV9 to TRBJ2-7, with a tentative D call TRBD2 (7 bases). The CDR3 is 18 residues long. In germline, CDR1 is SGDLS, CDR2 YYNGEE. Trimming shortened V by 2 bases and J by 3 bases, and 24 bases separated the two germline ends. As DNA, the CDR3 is TGTGCCAGCAGCGTTGGGGGGGACAACAGCTACTACCACTACGAGCAGTACTTC. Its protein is CASSVGGDNSYYHYEQYF.

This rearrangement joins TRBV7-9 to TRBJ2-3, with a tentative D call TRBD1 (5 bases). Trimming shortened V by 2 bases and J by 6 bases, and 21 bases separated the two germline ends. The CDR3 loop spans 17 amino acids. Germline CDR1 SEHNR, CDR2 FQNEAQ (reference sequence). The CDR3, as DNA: TGTGCCAGCAGCTTAACAGCGTGGGGCCGCCCTTCGGATACGCAGTATTTT. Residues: CASSLTAWGRPSDTQYF. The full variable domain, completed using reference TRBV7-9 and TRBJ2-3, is DTGVSQNPRHKITKRGQNVTFRCDPISEHNRLYWYRQTLGQGPEFLTYFQNEAQLEKSRLLSDRFSAERPKGSFSTLEIQRTEQGDSAMYLCASSLTAWGRPSDTQYFGPGTRLTVL.

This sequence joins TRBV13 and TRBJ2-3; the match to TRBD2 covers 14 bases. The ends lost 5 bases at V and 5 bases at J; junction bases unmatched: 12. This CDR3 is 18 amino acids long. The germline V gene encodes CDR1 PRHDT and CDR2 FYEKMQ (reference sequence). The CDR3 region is CASSPNSGTSGRVDTQYF. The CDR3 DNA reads TGTGCCAGCAGCCCAAACTCAGGGACTAGCGGGAGAGTAGATACGCAGTATTTT.

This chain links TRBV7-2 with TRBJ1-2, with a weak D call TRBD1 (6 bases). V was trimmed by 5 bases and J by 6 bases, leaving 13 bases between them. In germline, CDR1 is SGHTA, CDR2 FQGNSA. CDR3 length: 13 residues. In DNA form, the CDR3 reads TGTGCCAGCAGCGTGGGGACAATCCATGGCTACACCTTC. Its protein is CASSVGTIHGYTF.

CDR3 sequence: CASSPYQAFYGYTF. CDR3 nucleotide sequence: TGTGCCAGCAGTCCATATCAGGCTTTCTATGGCTACACCTTC. The chain is built from TRBV27 and TRBJ1-2; D is unclear. CDR1 and CDR2 (germline): MNHEY, SMNVEV (reference sequence). The V end was cut by 5 bases, the J end by 4 bases, with 14 bases between. The CDR3 is 14 residues long.

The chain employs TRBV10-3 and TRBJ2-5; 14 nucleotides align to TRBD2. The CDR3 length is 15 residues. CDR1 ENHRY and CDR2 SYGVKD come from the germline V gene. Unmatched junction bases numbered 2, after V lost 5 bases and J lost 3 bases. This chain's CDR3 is CAISQGLAGEETQYF. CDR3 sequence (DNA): TGTGCCATCAGTCAGGGACTAGCGGGAGAAGAGACCCAGTACTTC.

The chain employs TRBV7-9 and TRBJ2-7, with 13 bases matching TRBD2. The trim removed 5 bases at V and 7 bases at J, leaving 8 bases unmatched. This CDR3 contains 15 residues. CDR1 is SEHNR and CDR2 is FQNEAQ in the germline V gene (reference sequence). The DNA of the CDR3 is TGTGCCAGCAGCCAGGGACTAGCGGGACCGCGAGAGCAGTACTTC. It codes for CASSQGLAGPREQYF.

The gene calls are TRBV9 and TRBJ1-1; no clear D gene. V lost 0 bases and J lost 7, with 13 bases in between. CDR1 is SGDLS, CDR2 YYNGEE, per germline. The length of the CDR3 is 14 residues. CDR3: CASSVAGESGEAFF. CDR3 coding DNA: TGTGCCAGCAGCGTAGCTGGTGAGTCTGGTGAAGCTTTCTTT.

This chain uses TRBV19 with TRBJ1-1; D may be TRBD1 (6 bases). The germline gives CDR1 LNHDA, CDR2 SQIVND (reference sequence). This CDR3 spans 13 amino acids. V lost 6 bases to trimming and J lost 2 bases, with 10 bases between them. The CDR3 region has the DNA TGTGCCAGTAGGGGGGGGCGAAACACTGAAGCTTTCTTT. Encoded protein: CASRGGRNTEAFF.

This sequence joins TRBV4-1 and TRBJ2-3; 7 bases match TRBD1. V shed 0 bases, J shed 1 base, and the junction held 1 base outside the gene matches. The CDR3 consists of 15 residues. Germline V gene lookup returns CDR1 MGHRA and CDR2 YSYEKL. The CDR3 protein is CASSQDDRGTDTQYF. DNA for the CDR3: TGCGCCAGCAGCCAAGATGACAGGGGCACAGATACGCAGTATTTT.

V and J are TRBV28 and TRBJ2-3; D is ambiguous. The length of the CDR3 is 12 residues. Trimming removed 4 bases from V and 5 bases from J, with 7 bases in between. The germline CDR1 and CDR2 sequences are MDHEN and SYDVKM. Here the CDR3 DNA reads TGTGCCAGCAGTTCATCGAGAGATACGCAGTATTTT. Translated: CASSSSRDTQYF.

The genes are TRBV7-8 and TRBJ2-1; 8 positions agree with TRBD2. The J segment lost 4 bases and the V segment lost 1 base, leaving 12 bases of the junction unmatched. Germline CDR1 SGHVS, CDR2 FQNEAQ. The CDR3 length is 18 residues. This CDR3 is CASSLGGSIAGPYNEQFF. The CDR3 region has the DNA TGTGCCAGCAGCTTAGGGGGGAGTATAGCGGGGCCTTACAATGAGCAGTTCTTC.

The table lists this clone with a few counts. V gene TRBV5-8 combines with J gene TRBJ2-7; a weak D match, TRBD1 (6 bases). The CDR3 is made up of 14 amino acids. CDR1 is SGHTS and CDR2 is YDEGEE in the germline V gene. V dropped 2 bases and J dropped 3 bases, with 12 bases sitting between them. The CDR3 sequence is CASSFNRALYEQYF. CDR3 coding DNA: TGTGCCAGCAGCTTCAACAGGGCACTCTACGAGCAGTACTTC.

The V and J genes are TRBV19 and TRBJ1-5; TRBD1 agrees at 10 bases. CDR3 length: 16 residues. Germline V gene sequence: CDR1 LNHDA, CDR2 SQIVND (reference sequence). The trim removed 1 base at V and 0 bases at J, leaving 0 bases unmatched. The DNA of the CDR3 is TGTGCCAGTAGTATAGGGACAGGGGGTAGCAATCAGCCCCAGCATTTT. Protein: CASSIGTGGSNQPQHF.

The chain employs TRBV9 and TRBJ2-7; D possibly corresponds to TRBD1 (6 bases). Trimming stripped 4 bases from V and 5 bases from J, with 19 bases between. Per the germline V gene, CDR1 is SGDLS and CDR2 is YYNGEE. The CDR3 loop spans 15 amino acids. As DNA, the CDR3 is TGTGCCAGCAGCCCAGGCGACAGGCTGGGACACGAGCAGTACTTC. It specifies CASSPGDRLGHEQYF.